The T cell receptor (beta chain) under discussion was sequenced for a study of T-cell reconstitution after alpha-beta-depleted transplantation in children. Study-level findings and limits: Recipient T cells and thymic progenitors that survived gave rise to the high TCRbeta diversity observed at day 60 in some patients. After one year, T-cell counts and TCRbeta diversity mostly came from new T cells. After transplant, at about two months, alpha-beta T cells were reportedly derived from several hundred expanded graft clones.

This clonotype was seen more than once but under ten times. What it binds is not known. Unique molecular identifiers were built into the TCRbeta library. One entry per CDR3 protein results from TCRdb running MiXCR on the PCR reads. The sample lists hundreds of thousands of distinct CDR3 sequences, roughly 15% occurring once. The TCR comes from a male patient younger than 18 who had a stem cell transplant for acute lymphoblastic leukemia, so the T cells may come from the graft donor. Sequencing used PBMCs, mostly from graft donor cells, obtained 360 days after TCRalphabeta/CD19-depleted stem cell transplant.

In nucleotides, the CDR3 is TGTGCCAGCAGCTTGTACCAGCGGGAGGGCCCAGTCCGGGGGCAGTTCTTC. Amino acids: CASSLYQREGPVRGQFF. This chain links TRBV11-2 with TRBJ2-1; TRBD2 matches 10 bases. The CDR3 covers 17 residues. The junction had 17 bases not matched to a gene; V was cut back by 3 bases and J by 12 bases. The germline V gene has CDR1 SGHAT and CDR2 FQNNGV.